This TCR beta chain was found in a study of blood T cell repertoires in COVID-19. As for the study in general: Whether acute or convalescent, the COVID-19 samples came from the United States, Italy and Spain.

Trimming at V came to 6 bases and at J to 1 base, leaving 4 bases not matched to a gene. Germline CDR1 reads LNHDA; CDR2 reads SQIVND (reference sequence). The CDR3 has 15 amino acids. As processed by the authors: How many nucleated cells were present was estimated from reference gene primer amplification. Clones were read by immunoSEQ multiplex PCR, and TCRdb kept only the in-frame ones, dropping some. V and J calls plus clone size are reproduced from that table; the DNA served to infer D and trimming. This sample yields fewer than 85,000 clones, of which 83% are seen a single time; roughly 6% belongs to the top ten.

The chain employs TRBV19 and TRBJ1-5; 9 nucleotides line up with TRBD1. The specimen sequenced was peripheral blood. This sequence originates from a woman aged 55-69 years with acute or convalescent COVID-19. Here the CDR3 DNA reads TGTGCCAGTAGCGGGACAGGGACAAGCAATCAGCCCCAGCATTTT. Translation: CASSGTGTSNQPQHF.